This T cell receptor beta chain appears in the sequencing data of a study of CD8+ T cells in alopecia areata. Treatment in this sample: oral pan-JAK inhibitor, 5-10 mg twice daily. Once RNA had been extracted, it was reverse transcribed into cDNA to act as the sequencing template. Assay: immunoSEQ multiplex PCR; the TCRdb copy retains only in-frame clones and omits some. The sample shows some 190,000 clones, 60% of them seen only once. The CDR3 runs to 16 residues. Germline values: CDR1 KGHSH, CDR2 LQKENI. The V end was cut by 3 bases, the J end by 2 bases, with 14 bases between. The sequencing used CD4+ T cells sorted from blood, collected at week 24, from a patient treated with tofacitinib. The receptor comes from a human donor with alopecia areata. V usage is TRBV18 and J usage is TRBJ1-5; D possibly corresponds to TRBD1 (5 bases). CDR3 DNA: TGTGCCAGCTCACCGGGACCGGTCTCGGGCAATCAGCCCCAGCATTTT. Translated, it gives CASSPGPVSGNQPQHF. Full variable domain (missing parts from reference TRBV18 and TRBJ1-5): NAGVMQNPRHLVRRRGQEARLRCSPMKGHSHVYWYRQLPEEGLKFMVYLQKENIIDESGMPKERFSAEFPKEGPSILRIQQVVRGDSAAYFCASSPGPVSGNQPQHFGDGTRLSIL.